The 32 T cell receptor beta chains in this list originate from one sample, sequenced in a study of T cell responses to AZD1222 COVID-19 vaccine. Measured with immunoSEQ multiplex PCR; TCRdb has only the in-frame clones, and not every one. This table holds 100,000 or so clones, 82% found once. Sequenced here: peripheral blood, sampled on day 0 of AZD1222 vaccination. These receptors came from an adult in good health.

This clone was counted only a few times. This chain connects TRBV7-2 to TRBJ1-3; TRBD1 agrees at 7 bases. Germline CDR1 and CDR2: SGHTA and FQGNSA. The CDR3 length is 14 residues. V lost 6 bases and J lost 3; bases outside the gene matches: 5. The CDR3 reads CASRIGGGGNTIYF. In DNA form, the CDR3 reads TGTGCCAGCAGAATAGGGGGCGGTGGAAACACCATATATTTT.

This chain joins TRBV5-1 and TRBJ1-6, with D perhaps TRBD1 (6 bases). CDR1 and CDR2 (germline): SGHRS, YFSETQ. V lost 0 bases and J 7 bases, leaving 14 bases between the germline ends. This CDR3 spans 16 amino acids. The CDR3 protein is CASSLAPGQKNSPLHF. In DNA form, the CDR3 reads TGCGCCAGCAGCTTGGCTCCGGGACAAAAAAATTCACCCCTCCACTTT.

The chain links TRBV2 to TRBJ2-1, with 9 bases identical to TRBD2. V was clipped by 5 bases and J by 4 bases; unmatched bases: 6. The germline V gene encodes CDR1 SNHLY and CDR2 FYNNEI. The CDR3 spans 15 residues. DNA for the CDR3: TGTGCCAGCAGTTCGCAGCGGGGGGCATACAATGAGCAGTTCTTC. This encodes CASSSQRGAYNEQFF.

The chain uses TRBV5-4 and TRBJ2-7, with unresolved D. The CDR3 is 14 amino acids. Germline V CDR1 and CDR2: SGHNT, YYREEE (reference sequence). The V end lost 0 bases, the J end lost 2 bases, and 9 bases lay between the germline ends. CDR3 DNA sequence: TGTGCCAGCAGCTTGGAGGCCAGAGCCTACGAGCAGTACTTC. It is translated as CASSLEARAYEQYF.

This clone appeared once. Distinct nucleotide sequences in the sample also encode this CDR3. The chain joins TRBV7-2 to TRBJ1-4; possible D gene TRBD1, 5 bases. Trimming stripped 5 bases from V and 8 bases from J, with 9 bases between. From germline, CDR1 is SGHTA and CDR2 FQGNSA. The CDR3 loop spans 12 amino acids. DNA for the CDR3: TGTGCCAGCAGCCCCCAGGGAGAAAAACTGTTTTTT. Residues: CASSPQGEKLFF.

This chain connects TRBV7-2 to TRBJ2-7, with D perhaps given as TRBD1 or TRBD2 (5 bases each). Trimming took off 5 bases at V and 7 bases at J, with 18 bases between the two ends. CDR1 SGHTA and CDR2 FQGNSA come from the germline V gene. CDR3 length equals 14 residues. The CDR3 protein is CASSPGAGLGEQYF. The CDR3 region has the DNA TGTGCCAGCAGCCCCGGGGCAGGGTTGGGGGAGCAGTACTTC.

CDR3 coding DNA: TGTGCCAGCAGCTTAGCAGGGCGCGGGGGCCGGAACACAGATACGCAGTATTTT. Translation gives CASSLAGRGGRNTDTQYF. The genes are TRBV7-2 and TRBJ2-3; TRBD2 might be the D (7 bases). The length of the CDR3 is 18 residues. Between the trimmed V and J ends, which lost 0 bases and 2 bases, there was a span of 18 bases. Germline V CDR1 and CDR2: SGHTA, FQGNSA.

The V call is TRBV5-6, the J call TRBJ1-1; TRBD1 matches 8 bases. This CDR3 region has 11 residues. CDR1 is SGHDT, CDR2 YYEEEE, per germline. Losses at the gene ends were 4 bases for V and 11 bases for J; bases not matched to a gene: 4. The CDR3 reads CASSRTGRAFF. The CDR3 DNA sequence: TGTGCCAGCAGCCGGACAGGGCGGGCTTTCTTT.

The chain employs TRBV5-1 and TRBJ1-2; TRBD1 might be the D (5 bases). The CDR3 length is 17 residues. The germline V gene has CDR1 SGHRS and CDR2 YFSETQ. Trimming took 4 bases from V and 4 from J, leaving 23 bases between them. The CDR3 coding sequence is TGCGCCAGCAGCCAAAGCACGGGACGGATCCCGAGCTATGGCTACACCTTC. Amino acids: CASSQSTGRIPSYGYTF.

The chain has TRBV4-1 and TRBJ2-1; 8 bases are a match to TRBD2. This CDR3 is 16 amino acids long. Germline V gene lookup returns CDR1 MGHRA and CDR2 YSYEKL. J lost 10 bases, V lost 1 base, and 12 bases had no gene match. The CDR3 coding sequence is TGCGCCAGCAGCCAAGTTTTCGGGGGGGCCCCCAGGGAGCAGTTCTTC. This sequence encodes CASSQVFGGAPREQFF.

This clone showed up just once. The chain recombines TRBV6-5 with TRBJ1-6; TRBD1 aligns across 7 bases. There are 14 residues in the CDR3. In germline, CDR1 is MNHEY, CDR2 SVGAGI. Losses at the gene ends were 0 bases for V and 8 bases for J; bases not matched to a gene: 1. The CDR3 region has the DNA TGTGCCAGCAGTTACTCAGGGGGCGATTCACCCCTCCACTTT. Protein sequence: CASSYSGGDSPLHF.

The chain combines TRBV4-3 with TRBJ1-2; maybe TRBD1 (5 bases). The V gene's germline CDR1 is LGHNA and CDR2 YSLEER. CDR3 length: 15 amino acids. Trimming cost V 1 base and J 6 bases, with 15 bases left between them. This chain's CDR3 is CASSQGGAGINGYTF. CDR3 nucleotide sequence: TGCGCCAGCAGCCAAGGAGGGGCAGGGATAAATGGCTACACCTTC.

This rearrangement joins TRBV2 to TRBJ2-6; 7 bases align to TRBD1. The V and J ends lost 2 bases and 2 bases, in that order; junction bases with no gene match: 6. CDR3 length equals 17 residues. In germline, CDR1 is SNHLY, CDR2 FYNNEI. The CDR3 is CASSETATGAGANVLTF. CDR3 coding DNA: TGTGCCAGCAGTGAAACAGCCACAGGGGCTGGGGCCAACGTCCTGACTTTC.

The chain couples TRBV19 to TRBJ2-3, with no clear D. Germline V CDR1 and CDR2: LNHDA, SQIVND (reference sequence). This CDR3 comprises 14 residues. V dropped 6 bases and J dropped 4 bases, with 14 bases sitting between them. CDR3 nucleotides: TGTGCCAGTAGCCTCGGATCTTTTGCAGATACGCAGTATTTT. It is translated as CASSLGSFADTQYF.

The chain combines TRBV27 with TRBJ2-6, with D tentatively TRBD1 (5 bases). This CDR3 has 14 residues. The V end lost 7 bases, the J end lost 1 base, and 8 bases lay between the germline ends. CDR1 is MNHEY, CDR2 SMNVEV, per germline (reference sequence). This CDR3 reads CASTAGSGANVLTF. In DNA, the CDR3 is TGTGCCAGCACCGCAGGGTCTGGGGCCAACGTCCTGACTTTC.

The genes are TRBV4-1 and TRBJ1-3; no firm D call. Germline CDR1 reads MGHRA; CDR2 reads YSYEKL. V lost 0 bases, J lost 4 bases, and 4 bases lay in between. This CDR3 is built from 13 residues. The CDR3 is CASSQDQGNTIYF. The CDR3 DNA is TGCGCCAGCAGCCAAGATCAGGGAAACACCATATATTTT.

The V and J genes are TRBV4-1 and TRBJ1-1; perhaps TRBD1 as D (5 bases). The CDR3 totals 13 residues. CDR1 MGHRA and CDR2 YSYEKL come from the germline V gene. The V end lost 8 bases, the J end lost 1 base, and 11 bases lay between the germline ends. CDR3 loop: CASRVGGNTEAFF. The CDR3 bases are TGCGCCAGCCGCGTTGGGGGGAACACTGAAGCTTTCTTT.

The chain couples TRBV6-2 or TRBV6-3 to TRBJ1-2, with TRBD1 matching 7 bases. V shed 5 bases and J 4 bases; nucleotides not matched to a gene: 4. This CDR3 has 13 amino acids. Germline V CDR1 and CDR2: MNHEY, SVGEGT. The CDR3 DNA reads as TGTGCCAGCAGTGCGTGGACAGGCTATGGCTACACCTTC. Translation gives CASSAWTGYGYTF.

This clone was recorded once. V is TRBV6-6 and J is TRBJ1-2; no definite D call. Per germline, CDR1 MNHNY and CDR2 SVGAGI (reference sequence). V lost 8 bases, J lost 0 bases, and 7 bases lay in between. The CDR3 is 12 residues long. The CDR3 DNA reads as TGTGCCAGCCGGAGTACTAACTATGGCTACACCTTC. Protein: CASRSTNYGYTF.

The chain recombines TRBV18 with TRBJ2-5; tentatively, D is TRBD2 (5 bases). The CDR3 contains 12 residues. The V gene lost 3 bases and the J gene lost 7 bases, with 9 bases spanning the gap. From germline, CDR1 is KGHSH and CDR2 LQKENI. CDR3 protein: CASSPKEGTQYF. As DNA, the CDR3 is TGTGCCAGCTCACCTAAAGAGGGGACCCAGTACTTC.

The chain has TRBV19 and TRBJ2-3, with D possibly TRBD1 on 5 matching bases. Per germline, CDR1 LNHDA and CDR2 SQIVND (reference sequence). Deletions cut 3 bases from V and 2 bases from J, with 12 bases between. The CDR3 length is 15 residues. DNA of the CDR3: TGTGCCAGTAGTATGATGGCAGGGTACACAGATACGCAGTATTTT. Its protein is CASSMMAGYTDTQYF.

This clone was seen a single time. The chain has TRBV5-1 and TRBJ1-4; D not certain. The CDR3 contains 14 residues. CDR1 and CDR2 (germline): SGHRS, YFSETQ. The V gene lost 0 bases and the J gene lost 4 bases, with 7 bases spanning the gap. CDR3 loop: CASSLVAGNEKLFF. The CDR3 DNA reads TGCGCCAGCAGCTTGGTCGCGGGTAATGAAAAACTGTTTTTT.

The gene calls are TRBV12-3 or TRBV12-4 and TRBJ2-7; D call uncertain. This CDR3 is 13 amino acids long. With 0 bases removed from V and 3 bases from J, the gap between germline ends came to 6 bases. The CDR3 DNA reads TGTGCCAGCAGTTTAGCACGGCACTACGAGCAGTACTTC. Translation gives CASSLARHYEQYF.

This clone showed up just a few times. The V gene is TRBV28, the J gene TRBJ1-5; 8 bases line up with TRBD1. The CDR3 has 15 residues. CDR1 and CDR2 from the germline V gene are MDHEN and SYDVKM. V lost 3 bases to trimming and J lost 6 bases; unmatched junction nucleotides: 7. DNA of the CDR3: TGTGCCAGCAGTTTTAACAGGGGGGAGGGTCAGCCCCAGCATTTT. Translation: CASSFNRGEGQPQHF.

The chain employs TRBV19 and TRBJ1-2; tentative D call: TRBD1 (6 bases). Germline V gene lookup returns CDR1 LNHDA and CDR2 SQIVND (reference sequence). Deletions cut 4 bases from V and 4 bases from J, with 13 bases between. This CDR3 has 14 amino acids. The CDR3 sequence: CASSTGQPTYGYTF. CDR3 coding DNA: TGTGCCAGTAGTACTGGACAGCCCACCTATGGCTACACCTTC. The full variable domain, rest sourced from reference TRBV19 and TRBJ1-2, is DGGITQSPKYLFRKEGQNVTLSCEQNLNHDAMYWYRQDPGQGLRLIYYSQIVNDFQKGDIAEGYSVSREKKESFPLTVTSAQKNPTAFYLCASSTGQPTYGYTFGSGTRLTVV.

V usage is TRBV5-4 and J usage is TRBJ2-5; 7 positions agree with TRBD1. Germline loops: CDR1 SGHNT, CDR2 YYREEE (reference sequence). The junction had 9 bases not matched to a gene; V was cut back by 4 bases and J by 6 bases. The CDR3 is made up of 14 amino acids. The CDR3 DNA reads TGTGCCAGCAGCCTAGGGGGCCAGGGAAAGACCCAGTACTTC. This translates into CASSLGGQGKTQYF.

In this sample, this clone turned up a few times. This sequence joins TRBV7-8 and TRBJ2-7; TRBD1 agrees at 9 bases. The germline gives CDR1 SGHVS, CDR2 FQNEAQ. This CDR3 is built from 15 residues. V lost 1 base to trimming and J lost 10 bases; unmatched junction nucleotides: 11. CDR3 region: CASSLGPGQGLTQYF. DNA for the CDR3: TGTGCCAGCAGCTTAGGTCCGGGACAGGGTCTAACCCAGTACTTC.

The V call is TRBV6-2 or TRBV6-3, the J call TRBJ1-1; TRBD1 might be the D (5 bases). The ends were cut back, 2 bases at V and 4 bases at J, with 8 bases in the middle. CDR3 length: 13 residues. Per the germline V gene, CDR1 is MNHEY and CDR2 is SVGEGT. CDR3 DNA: TGTGCCAGCAGTTACGGGGCCCGCACTGAAGCTTTCTTT. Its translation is CASSYGARTEAFF.

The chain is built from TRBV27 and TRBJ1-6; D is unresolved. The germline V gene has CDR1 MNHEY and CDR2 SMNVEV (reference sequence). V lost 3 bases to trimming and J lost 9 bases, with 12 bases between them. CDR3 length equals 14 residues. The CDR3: CASSFSGLSSPLHF. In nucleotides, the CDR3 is TGTGCCAGCAGTTTCAGTGGATTGAGTTCACCCCTCCACTTT.

CDR3 loop: CATSRDQVNQPQHF. The CDR3 nucleotides read TGTGCCACCAGCAGAGATCAGGTTAATCAGCCCCAGCATTTT. This chain joins TRBV15 and TRBJ1-5; the D is unclear. The germline V and J ends were trimmed by 0 bases and 4 bases, with 7 bases remaining between them. Germline CDR1 reads LNHNV; CDR2 reads YYDKDF (reference sequence). The length of the CDR3 is 14 residues.

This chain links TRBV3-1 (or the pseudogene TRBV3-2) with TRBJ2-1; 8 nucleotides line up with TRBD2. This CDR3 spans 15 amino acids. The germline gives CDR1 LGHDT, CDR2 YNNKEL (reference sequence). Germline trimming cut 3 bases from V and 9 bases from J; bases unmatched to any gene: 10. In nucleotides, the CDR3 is TGTGCCAGCAGCCATGCCCGGACTAGCAACATTGAGCAGTTCTTC. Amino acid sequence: CASSHARTSNIEQFF.

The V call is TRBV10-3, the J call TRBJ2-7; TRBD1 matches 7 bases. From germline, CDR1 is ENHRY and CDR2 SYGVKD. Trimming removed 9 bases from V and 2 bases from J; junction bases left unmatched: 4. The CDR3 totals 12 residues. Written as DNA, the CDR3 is TGTGCCATAGGACAGGCCCCCTACGAGCAGTACTTC. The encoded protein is CAIGQAPYEQYF.